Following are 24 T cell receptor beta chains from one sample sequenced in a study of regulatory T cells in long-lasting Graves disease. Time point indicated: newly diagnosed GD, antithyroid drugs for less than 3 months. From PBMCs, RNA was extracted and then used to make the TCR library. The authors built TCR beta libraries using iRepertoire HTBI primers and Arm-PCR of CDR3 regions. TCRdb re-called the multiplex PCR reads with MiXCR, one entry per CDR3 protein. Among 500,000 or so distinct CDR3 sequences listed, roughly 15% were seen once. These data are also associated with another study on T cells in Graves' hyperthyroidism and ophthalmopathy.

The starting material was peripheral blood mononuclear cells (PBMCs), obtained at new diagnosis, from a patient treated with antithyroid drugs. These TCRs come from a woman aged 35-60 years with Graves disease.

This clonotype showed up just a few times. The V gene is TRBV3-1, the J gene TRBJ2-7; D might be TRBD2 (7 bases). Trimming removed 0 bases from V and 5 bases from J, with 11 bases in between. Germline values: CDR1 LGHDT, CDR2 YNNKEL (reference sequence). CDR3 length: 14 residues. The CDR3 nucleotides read TGTGCCAGCAGCCAAGAAGGGGGGGCGGACGAGCAGTACTTC. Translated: CASSQEGGADEQYF.

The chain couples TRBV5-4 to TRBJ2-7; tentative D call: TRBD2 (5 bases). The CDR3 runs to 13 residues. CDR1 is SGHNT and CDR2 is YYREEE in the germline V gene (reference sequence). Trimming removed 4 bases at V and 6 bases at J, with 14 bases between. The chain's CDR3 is CASSLDSPGEQYF. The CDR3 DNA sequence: TGTGCCAGCAGCCTGGACTCACCAGGCGAGCAGTACTTC.

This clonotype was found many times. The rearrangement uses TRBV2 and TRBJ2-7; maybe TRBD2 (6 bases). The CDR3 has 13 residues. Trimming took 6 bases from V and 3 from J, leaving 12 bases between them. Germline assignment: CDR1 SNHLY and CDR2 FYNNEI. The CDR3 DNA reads TGTGCCAGCAGCTACCTGGAGGGCTACGAGCAGTACTTC. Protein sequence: CASSYLEGYEQYF.

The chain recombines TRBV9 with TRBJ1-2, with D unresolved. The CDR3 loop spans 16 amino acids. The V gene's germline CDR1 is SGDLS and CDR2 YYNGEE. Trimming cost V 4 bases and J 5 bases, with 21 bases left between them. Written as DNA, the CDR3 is TGTGCCAGCAGCACGAGCCCCAAGGGTTCCCTTTATGGCTACACCTTC. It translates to CASSTSPKGSLYGYTF.

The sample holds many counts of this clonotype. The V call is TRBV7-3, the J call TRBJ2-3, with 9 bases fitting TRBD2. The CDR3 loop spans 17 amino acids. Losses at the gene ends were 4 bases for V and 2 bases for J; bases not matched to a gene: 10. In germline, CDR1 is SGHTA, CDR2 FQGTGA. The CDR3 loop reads CASSSKGAGGVTDTQYF. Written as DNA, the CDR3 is TGTGCCAGCAGCTCCAAAGGGGCGGGGGGGGTCACAGATACGCAGTATTTT.

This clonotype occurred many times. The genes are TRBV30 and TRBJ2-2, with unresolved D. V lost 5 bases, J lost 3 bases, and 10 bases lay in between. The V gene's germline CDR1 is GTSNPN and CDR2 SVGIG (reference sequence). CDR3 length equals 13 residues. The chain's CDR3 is CAWGTFYTGELFF. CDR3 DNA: TGTGCCTGGGGAACTTTTTACACCGGGGAGCTGTTTTTT.

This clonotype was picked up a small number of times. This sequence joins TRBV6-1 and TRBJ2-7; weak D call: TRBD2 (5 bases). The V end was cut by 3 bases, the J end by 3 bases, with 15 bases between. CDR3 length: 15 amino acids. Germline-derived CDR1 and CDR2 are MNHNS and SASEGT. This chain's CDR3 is CASSDERRNFYEQYF. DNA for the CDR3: TGTGCCAGCAGTGATGAGCGGAGAAACTTCTACGAGCAGTACTTC.

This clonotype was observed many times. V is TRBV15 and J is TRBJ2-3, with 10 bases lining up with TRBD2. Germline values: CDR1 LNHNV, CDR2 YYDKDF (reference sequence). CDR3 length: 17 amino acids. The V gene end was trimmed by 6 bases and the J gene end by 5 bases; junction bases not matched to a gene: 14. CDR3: CATRISTSGDMRDTQYF. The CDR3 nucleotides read TGTGCCACCAGAATTTCCACTAGCGGGGACATGAGAGATACGCAGTATTTT.

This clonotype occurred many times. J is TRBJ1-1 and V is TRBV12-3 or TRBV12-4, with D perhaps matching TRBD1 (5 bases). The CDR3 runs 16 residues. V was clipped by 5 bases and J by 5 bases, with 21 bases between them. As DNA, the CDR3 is TGTGCCAGCAGTCTAAGTCCCAGCCAGGGAGATACTGAAGCTTTCTTT. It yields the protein CASSLSPSQGDTEAFF.

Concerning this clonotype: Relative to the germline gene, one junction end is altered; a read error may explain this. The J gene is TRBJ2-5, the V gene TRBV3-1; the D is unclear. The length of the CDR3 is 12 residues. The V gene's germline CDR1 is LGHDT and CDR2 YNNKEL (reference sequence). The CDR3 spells CASSQERETQYF. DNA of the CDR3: TGCGCCAGCAGCCAAGAGAGAGAGACCCAGTACTTC.

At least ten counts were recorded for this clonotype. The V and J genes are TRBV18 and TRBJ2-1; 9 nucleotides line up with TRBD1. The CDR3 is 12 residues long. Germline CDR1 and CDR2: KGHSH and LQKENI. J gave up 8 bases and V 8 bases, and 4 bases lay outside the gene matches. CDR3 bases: TGTGCCAGCATGGGACAGGGTGATGAGCAGTTCTTC. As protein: CASMGQGDEQFF.

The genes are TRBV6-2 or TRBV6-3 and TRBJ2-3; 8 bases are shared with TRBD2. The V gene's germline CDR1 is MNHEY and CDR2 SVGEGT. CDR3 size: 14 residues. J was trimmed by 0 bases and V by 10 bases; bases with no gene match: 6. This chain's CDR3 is CATERGGSTDTQYF. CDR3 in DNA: TGTGCCACAGAACGGGGGGGTAGCACAGATACGCAGTATTTT.

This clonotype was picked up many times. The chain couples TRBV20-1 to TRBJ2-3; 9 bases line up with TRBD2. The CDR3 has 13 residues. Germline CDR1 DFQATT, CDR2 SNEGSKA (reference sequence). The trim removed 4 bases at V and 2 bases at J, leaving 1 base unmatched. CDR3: CSATSGVTDTQYF. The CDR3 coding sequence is TGCAGTGCTACTAGCGGGGTCACAGATACGCAGTATTTT.

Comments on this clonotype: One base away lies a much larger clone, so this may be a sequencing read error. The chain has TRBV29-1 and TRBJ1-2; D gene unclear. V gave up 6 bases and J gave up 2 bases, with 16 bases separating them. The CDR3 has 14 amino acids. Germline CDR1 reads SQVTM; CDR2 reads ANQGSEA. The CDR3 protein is CSVAGWTTNYGYTF. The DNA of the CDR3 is TGCAGCGTCGCGGGCTGGACCACAAACTATGGCTACACCTTC.

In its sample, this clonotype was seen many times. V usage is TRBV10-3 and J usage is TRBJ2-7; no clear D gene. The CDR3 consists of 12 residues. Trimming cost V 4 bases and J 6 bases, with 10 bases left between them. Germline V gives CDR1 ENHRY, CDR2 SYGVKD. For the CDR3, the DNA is TGTGCCATCAGTGTGAAGGGTTGCGAGCAGTACTTC. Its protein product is CAISVKGCEQYF.

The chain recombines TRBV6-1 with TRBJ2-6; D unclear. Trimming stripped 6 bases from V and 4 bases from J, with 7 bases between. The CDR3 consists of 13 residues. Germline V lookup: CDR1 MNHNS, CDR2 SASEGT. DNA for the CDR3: TGTGCCAGCAGCCCCCCCGGGGCCAACGTCCTGACTTTC. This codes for CASSPPGANVLTF.

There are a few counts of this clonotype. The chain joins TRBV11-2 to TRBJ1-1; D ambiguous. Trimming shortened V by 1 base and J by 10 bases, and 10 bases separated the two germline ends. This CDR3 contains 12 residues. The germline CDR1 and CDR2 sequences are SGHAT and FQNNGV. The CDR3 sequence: CASSLVGVGAFF. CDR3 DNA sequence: TGTGCCAGCAGCTTAGTTGGGGTTGGAGCTTTCTTT.

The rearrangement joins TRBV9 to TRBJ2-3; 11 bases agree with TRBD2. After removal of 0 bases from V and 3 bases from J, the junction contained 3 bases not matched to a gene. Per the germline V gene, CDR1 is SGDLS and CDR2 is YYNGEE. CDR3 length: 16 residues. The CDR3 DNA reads TGTGCCAGCAGCGTAGAATTAGCGGGGGGGACAGATACGCAGTATTTT. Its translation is CASSVELAGGTDTQYF.

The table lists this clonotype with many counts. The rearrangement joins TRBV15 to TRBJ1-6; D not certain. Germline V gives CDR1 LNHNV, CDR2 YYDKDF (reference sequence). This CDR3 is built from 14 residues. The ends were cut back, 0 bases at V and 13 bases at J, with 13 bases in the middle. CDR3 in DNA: TGTGCCACCAGCAGAGAGGGCAACTTTGCTCCCCTCCACTTT. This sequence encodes CATSREGNFAPLHF.

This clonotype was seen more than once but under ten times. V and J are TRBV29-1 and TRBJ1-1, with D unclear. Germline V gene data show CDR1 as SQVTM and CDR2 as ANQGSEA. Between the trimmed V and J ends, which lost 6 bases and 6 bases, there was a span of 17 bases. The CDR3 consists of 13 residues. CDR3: CSVEPWIGPEAFF. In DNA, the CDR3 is TGCAGCGTGGAACCCTGGATTGGCCCTGAAGCTTTCTTT. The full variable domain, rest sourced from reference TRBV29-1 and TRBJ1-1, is SAVISQKPSRDICQRGTSLTIQCQVDSQVTMMFWYRQQPGQSLTLIATANQGSEATYESGFVIDKFPISRPNLTFSTLTVSNMSPEDSSIYLCSVEPWIGPEAFFGQGTRLTVV.

For the CDR3, the DNA is TGTGCCAGCAGCCAAGATACAGAGGGCGGGGGGGCAATTTTCGACACCGGGGAGCTGTTTTTT. Translation: CASSQDTEGGGAIFDTGELFF. The chain carries TRBV4-2 and TRBJ2-2; 9 nucleotides match TRBD2. Germline values: CDR1 LGHNA, CDR2 YNFKEQ. The J segment lost 3 bases and the V segment lost 0 bases, leaving 17 bases of the junction unmatched. This CDR3 is built from 21 residues.

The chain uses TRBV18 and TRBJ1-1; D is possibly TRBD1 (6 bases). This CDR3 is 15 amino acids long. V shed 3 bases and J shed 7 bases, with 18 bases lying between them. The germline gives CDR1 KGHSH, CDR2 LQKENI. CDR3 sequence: CASSPPAGAKGEAFF. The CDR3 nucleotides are TGTGCCAGCTCACCCCCCGCAGGGGCAAAGGGTGAAGCTTTCTTT.

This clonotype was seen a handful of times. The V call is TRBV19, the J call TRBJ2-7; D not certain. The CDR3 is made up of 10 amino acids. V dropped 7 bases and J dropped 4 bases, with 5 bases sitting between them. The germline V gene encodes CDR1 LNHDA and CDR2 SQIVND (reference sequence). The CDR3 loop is CASTWYEQYF. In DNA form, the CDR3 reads TGTGCCAGTACTTGGTACGAGCAGTACTTC.

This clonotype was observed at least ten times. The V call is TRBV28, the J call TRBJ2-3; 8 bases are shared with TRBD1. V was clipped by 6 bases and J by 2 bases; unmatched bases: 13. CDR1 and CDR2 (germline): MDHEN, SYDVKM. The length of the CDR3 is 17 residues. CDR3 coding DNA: TGTGCCAGCAGCACTAGACAGGGGTCGAGTTCCACAGATACGCAGTATTTT. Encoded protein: CASSTRQGSSSTDTQYF.